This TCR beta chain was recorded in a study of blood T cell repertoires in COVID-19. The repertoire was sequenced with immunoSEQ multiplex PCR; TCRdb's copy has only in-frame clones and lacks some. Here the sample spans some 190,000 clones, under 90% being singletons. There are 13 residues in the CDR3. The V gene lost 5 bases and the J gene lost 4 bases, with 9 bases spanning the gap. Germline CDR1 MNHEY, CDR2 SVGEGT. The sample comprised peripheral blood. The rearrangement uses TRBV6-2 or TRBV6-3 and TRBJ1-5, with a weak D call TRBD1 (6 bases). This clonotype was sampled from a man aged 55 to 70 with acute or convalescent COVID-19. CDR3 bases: TGTGCCAGCAGTCGAGGGACAAATCAGCCCCAGCATTTT. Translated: CASSRGTNQPQHF.